The clone carrying this TCR beta chain has only a few counts. This sample is part of a study of blood T cells in healthy people across ages. Losses at the gene ends were 4 bases for V and 2 bases for J; bases not matched to a gene: 8. CDR1 is DFQATT and CDR2 is SNEGSKA in the germline V gene (reference sequence). This CDR3 contains 14 residues. Primers used in a second PCR of about 7 to 12 cycles were a sample-barcoded 5' primer and a J-beta primer mix. Each CDR3 protein gets one entry after TCRdb re-called the 5' RACE reads with MiXCR. The data contain about 1.4 million distinct CDR3 sequences, approximately 59% of them singletons.

This receptor was taken from a man aged 18 to 30 in good health. The sequenced material came from blood. The V gene is TRBV20-1, the J gene TRBJ2-7; TRBD2 matches 7 bases. CDR3 sequence reads: CSATLSGPTYEQYF. CDR3 DNA: TGCAGTGCTACCCTTAGCGGGCCTACCTACGAGCAGTACTTC.